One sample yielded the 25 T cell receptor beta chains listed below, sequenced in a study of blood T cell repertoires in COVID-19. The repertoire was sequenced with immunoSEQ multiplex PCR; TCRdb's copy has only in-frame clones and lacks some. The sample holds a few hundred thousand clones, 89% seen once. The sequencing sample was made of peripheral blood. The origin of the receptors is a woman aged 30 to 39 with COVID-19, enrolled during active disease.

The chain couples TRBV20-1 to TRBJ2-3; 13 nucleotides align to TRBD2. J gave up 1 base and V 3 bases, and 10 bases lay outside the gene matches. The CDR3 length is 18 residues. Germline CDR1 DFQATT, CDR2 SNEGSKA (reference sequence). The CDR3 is CSASLGLAGAIRTDTQYF. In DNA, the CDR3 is TGCAGTGCTAGTTTAGGACTAGCGGGGGCCATACGCACAGATACGCAGTATTTT.

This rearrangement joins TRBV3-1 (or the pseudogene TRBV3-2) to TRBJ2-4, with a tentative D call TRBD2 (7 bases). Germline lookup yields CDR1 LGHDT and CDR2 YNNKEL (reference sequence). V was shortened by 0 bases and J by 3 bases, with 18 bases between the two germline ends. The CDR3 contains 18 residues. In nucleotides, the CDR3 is TGTGCCAGCAGCCAAGAGCCGGGGGGCAGTACGTTCAAAAACATTCAGTACTTC. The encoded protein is CASSQEPGGSTFKNIQYF.

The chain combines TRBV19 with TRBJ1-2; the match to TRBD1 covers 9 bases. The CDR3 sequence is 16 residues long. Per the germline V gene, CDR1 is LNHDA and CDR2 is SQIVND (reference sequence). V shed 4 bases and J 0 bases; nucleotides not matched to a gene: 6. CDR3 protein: CASSKWTGETNYGYTF. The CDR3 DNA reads TGTGCCAGTAGTAAATGGACAGGGGAGACTAACTATGGCTACACCTTC.

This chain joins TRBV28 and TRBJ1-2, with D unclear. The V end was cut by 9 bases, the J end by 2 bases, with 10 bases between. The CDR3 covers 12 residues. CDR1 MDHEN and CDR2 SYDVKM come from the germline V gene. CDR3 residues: CASFRRNYGYTF. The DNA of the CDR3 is TGTGCCAGTTTCAGGAGGAACTATGGCTACACCTTC.

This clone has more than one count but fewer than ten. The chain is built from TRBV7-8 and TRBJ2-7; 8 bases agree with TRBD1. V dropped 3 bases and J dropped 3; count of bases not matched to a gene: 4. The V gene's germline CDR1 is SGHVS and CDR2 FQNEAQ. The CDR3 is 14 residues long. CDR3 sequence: CASSFSGTGYEQYV. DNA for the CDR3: TGTGCCAGCAGCTTCTCCGGGACAGGCTACGAGCAGTACGTC.

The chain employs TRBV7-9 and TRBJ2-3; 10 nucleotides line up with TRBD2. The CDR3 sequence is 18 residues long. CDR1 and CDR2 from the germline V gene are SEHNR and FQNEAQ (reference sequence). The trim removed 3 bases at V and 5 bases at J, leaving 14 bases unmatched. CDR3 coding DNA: TGTGCCAGCAGCTTGTCGCCTAGCGGGGGTCCTTCGATAGATACGCAGTATTTT. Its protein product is CASSLSPSGGPSIDTQYF.

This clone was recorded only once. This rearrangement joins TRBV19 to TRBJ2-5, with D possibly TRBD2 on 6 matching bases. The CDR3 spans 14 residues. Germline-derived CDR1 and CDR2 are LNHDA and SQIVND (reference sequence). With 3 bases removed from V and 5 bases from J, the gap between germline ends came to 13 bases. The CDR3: CASSIAGNRETQYF. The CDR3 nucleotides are TGTGCCAGTAGTATCGCGGGGAACAGGGAGACCCAGTACTTC.

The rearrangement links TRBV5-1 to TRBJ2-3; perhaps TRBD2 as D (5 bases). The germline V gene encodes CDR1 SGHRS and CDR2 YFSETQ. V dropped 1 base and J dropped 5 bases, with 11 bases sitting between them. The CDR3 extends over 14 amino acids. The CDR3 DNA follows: TGCGCCAGCAGCTTGATGGGGAGAGGAGATACGCAGTATTTT. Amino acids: CASSLMGRGDTQYF.

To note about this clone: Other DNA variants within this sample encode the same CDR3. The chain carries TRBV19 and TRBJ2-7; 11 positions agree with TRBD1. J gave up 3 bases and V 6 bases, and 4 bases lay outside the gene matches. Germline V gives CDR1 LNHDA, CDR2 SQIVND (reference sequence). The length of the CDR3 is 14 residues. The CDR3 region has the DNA TGTGCCAGTAGCACCGGGACAGGGGGCTACGAGCAGTACTTC. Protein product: CASSTGTGGYEQYF.

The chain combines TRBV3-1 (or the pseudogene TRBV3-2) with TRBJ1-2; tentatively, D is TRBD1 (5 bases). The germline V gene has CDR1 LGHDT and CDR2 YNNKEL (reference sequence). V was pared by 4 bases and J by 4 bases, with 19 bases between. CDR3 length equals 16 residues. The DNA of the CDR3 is TGTGCCAGCAGCCTCACCCTAGCGGGCGGGGGCTATGGCTACACCTTC. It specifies CASSLTLAGGGYGYTF.

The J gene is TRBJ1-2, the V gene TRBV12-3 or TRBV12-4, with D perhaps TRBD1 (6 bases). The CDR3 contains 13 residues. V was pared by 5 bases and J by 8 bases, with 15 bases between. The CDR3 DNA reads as TGTGCCAGCAGTCCACAGGGTTTGGTCGGCTACACCTTC. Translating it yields CASSPQGLVGYTF.

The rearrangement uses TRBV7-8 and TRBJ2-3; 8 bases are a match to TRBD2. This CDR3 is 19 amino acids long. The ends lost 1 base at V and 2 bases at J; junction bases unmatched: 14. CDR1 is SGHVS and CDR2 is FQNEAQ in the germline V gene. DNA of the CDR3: TGTGCCAGCAGCTTAGGGCGGGGGGATTCTTACTCATCCACAGATACGCAGTATTTT. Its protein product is CASSLGRGDSYSSTDTQYF.

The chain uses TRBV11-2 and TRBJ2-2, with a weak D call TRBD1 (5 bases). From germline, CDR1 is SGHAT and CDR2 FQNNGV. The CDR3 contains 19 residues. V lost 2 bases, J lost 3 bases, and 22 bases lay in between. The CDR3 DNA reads TGTGCCAGCAGCTTACCAATCGGTCGACAGATAAAGGACACCGGGGAGCTGTTTTTT. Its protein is CASSLPIGRQIKDTGELFF.

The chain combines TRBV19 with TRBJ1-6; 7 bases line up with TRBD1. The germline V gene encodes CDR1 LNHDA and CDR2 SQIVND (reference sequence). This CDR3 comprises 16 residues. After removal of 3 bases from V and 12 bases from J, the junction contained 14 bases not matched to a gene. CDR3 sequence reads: CASSMVRWDSRVPLHF. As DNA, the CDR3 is TGTGCCAGTAGTATGGTTCGTTGGGACAGCCGGGTACCCCTCCACTTT.

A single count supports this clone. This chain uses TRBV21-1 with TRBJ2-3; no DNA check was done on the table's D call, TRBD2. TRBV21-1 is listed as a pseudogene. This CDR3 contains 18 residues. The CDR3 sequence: CASSKDSGSPSLTDTQYF. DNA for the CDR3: TGTGCCAGCAGCAAAGATAGCGGGAGCCCTTCCCTCACAGATACGCAGTATTTT.

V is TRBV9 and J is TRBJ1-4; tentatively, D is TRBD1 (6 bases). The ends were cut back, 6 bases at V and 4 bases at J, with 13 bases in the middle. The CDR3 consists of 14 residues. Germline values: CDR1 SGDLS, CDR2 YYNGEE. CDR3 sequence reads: CASNPGHLNEKLFF. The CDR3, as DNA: TGTGCCAGCAATCCGGGACATCTTAATGAAAAACTGTTTTTT.

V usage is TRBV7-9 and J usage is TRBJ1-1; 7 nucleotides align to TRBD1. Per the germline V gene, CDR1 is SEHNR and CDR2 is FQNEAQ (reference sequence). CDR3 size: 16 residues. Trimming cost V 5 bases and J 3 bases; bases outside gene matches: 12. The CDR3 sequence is CASSPGTDPGYTEAFF. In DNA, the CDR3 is TGTGCCAGCAGCCCGGGGACAGATCCAGGCTACACTGAAGCTTTCTTT.

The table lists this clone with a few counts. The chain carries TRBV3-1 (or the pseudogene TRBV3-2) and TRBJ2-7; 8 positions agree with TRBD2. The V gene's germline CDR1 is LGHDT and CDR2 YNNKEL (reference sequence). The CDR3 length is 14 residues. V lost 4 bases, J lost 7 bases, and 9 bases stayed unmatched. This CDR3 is CASSRAGGREEQYF. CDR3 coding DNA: TGTGCCAGCAGCCGTGCGGGGGGCCGGGAGGAGCAGTACTTC.

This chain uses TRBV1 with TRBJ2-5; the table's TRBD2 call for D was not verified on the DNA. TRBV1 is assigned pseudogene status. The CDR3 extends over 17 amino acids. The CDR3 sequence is CTSSQSTSGGLKETQYF. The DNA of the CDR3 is TGCACCAGCAGCCAATCAACTAGCGGGGGGCTTAAAGAGACCCAGTACTTC.

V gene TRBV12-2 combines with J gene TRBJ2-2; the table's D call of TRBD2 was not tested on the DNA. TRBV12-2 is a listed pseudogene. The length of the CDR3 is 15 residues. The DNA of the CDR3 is TGTGCAAGTCGCTTGGGGGGATTGCCGACCGGGGAGCTGTTTTTT. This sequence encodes CASRLGGLPTGELFF.

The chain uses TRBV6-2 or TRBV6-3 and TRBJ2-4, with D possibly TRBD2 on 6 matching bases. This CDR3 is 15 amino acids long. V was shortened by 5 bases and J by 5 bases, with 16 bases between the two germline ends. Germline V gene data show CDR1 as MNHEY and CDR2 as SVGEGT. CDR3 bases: TGTGCCAGCAGTGGCGGGGCGGGCAGGGAAAACATTCAGTACTTC. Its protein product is CASSGGAGRENIQYF.

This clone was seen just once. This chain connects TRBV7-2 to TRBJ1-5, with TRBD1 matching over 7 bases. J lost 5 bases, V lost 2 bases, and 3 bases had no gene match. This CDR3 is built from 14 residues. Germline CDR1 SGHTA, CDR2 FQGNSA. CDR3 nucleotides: TGTGCCAGCAGCTTACAGGGGGGCCATCAGCCCCAGCATTTT. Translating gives CASSLQGGHQPQHF. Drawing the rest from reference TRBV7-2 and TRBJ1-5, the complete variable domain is GAGVSQSPSNKVTEKGKDVELRCDPISGHTALYWYRQSLGQGLEFLIYFQGNSAPDKSGLPSDRFSAERTGGSVSTLTIQRTQQEDSAVYLCASSLQGGHQPQHFGDGTRLSIL.

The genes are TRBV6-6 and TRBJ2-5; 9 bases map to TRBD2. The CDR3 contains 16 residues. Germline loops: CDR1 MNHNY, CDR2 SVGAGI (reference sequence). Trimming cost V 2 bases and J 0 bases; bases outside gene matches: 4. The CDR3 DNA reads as TGTGCCAGCAGTTACCCGGCGGGGGGGAACCAAGAGACCCAGTACTTC. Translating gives CASSYPAGGNQETQYF.

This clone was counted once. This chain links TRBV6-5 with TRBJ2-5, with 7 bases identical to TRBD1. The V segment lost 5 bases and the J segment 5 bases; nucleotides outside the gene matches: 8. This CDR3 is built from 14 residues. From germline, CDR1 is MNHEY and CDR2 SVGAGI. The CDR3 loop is CASSTGAGYETQYF. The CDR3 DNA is TGTGCCAGCAGTACAGGGGCAGGGTACGAGACCCAGTACTTC.

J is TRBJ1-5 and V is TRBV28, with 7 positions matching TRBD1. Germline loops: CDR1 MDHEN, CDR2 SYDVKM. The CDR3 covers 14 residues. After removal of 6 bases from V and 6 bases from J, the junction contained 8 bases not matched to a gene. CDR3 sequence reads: CASRPTGLGQPQHF. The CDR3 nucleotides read TGTGCCAGCAGACCGACAGGGTTGGGTCAGCCCCAGCATTTT.